These 12 T cell receptor beta chains share one sample of origin, sequenced in a study of tumor and adjacent non-tumor tissue in lung cancer. No cell sorting was done before RNA was extracted from the tissue. A modified ARM-PCR protocol with three rounds of nested PCR amplified TCRbeta. TCRdb processed the multiplex PCR reads anew with MiXCR; each CDR3 protein has one entry. Of tens of thousands of distinct CDR3 sequences listed, approximately 65% were seen once; the top ten hold around 17%. The sample taken for sequencing was lung tumor tissue. The receptors were gathered from a man between 60 and 70 years old with non-small cell lung cancer.

This chain connects TRBV18 to TRBJ2-7; D might be TRBD1 or TRBD2, each matching 6 bases. The length of the CDR3 is 14 residues. Germline V gene sequence: CDR1 KGHSH, CDR2 LQKENI. Trimming took 3 bases from V and 5 from J, leaving 14 bases between them. CDR3 sequence (DNA): TGTGCCAGCTCACCCAAGGGGGGATTGAACGAGCAGTACTTC. Its translation is CASSPKGGLNEQYF.

Concerning this clonotype itself: The conserved closing phenylalanine or tryptophan is absent in this CDR3, likely reflecting a read error. V and J are TRBV11-3 and TRBJ2-1; D might be TRBD2 (5 bases). The CDR3 has 14 residues. Per the germline V gene, CDR1 is SGHNT and CDR2 is YENEEA. V lost 8 bases, J lost 7 bases, and 18 bases lay in between. DNA for the CDR3: TGTGCCAGCCAGAGGCTAGCTGGTGCTAATGAGCAGTTCCTC. As protein: CASQRLAGANEQFL.

With respect to this clonotype: Relative to the germline gene, one junction end is altered; a read error may explain this. This rearrangement joins TRBV10-3 to TRBJ2-1; no definite D call. The CDR3 sequence is 13 residues long. CDR1 is ENHRY, CDR2 SYGVKD, per germline. For the CDR3, the DNA is TGTGCCGTCGACTCTGGTTCCTACAATGAGCGGTTCTTC. It translates to CAVDSGSYNERFF.

This clonotype was recorded many times. The gene calls are TRBV4-2 and TRBJ1-6, with D uncertain. Between the trimmed V and J ends, which lost 0 bases and 9 bases, there was a span of 9 bases. The germline CDR1 and CDR2 sequences are LGHNA and YNFKEQ. CDR3 length: 14 residues. This CDR3 reads CASSQEGSSSPLHF. In DNA form, the CDR3 reads TGTGCCAGCAGCCAAGAGGGCAGTAGTTCACCCCTCCACTTT.

By frequency in the sample, this clonotype is medium-sized. The chain uses TRBV11-1 and TRBJ1-1; D unclear. V dropped 5 bases and J dropped 1 base, with 8 bases sitting between them. Looked up from germline, CDR1 is SGHAT and CDR2 is FQDESV (reference sequence). This CDR3 is 13 amino acids long. CDR3: CASSLGRNTEAFF. For the CDR3, the DNA is TGTGCCAGCAGCCTAGGACGGAACACTGAAGCTTTCTTT.

The rearrangement joins TRBV5-1 to TRBJ1-2; 10 bases agree with TRBD1. J lost 9 bases, V lost 3 bases, and 5 bases had no gene match. Germline CDR1 is SGHRS and CDR2 is YFSETQ. This CDR3 comprises 13 residues. The CDR3 sequence is CASSSGQGDSYTF. The CDR3 DNA reads TGCGCCAGCAGCTCAGGACAGGGGGATAGCTACACCTTC.

This clonotype was recorded only once. This chain links TRBV12-3 or TRBV12-4 with TRBJ1-2; weak D call: TRBD1 (6 bases). Trimming cost V 9 bases and J 1 base, with 15 bases left between them. The CDR3 consists of 14 residues. CDR3 amino acids: CARSQGRVNYGYTF. In DNA form, the CDR3 reads TGTGCCAGGAGTCAGGGGAGAGTTAACTATGGCTACACCTTC.

The chain has TRBV12-3 or TRBV12-4 and TRBJ2-4, with TRBD2 as a possible D gene (5 bases). The CDR3 runs 15 residues. Trimming took 5 bases from V and 4 from J, leaving 15 bases between them. CDR3 sequence (DNA): TGTGCCAGCAGTATCGGGGTAGCCGCGAAAAACATTCAGTACTTC. This translates into CASSIGVAAKNIQYF.

This clonotype has a single count. One junction end disagrees with the germline gene, perhaps due to a read error. The CDR3 reads CASRRGNPPQDF. The CDR3 DNA reads as TGTGCCAGCAGAAGGGGAAATCCGCCCCAGGATTTT. J is TRBJ1-5 and V is TRBV6-6; D might be TRBD1 (5 bases). Germline V CDR1 and CDR2: MNHNY, SVGAGI (reference sequence). CDR3 length: 12 amino acids.

There are a few counts of this clonotype. The V and J genes are TRBV11-2 and TRBJ1-4; 9 bases are a match to TRBD1. Germline V CDR1 and CDR2: SGHAT, FQNNGV. The junction had 10 bases not matched to a gene; V was cut back by 3 bases and J by 8 bases. The CDR3 is made up of 16 amino acids. CDR3 nucleotide sequence: TGTGCCAGCAGCTTCGTAACAGGGGGCAGTGGGGAAAAACTGTTTTTT. This encodes CASSFVTGGSGEKLFF. Variable domain in full (rest from reference TRBV11-2 and TRBJ1-4): EAGVAQSPRYKIIEKRQSVAFWCNPISGHATLYWYQQILGQGPKLLIQFQNNGVVDDSQLPKDRFSAERLKGVDSTLKIQPAKLEDSAVYLCASSFVTGGSGEKLFFGSGTQLSVL.

CDR3 nucleotide sequence: TGCAGCGCCAAAGGGACTAGCGGGAGTGACACAGAGGAGCTGTTTTTT. Protein: CSAKGTSGSDTEELFF. The chain joins TRBV29-1 to TRBJ2-2; 14 bases fit TRBD2. The CDR3 runs 16 residues. Germline loops: CDR1 SQVTM, CDR2 ANQGSEA. Trimming took 7 bases from V and 10 from J; bases not matched to a gene: 14.

With respect to this clonotype: The germline gene is not matched at one end of the junction; a read error may be the cause. The chain joins TRBV6-1 to TRBJ1-5; D ambiguous. The CDR3 is 14 residues long. The germline V gene encodes CDR1 MNHNS and CDR2 SASEGT. The DNA of the CDR3 is TGTGTCAGCAACCTCCAGGACGGCGGACAGCCCCAGCATTTT. Its translation is CVSNLQDGGQPQHF.